Listed below are T cell receptor beta chains from one sample, sequenced in a study of identical twins. TCRdb re-called the 5' RACE reads through MiXCR, storing one row per CDR3 protein. The sample shows 500,000 to 650,000 distinct CDR3 sequences, 20% to 25% of them seen only once. A further study also used this sample, focusing on yellow fever vaccine responses in identical twins.

Input material: CD4+ T cells sorted from blood. The receptor set was obtained from a woman under 30 in good health. CDR3s include the opening cysteine and the closing phenylalanine or tryptophan. Fields, in order: V gene, clone size, J gene, D gene, CDR3 protein, CDR3 DNA. The D gene is left open where the match is weak. Part of the rows lack a size; the others show once, few, many or a class for expanded clones.

V: TRBV12-3/TRBV12-4
size: .
J: TRBJ2-1
D: TRBD2
CDR3: CASSRGLAGAFEQFF
DNA: TGTGCCAGCAGCCGGGGACTAGCGGGAGCTTTTGAGCAGTTCTTC

V: TRBV11-2
size: .
J: TRBJ2-5
D: TRBD2
CDR3: CASSPRENQETQYF
DNA: TGTGCCAGCAGCCCGCGGGAGAACCAAGAGACCCAGTACTTC

V: TRBV20-1
size: .
J: TRBJ2-2
D: .
CDR3: CSARASGQNTGELFF
DNA: TGCAGTGCTAGGGCCAGCGGGCAGAACACCGGGGAGCTGTTTTTT

V: TRBV29-1
size: few
J: TRBJ2-3
D: TRBD1
CDR3: CSVERDRGLTDTQYF
DNA: TGCAGCGTTGAAAGGGACAGGGGGCTCACAGATACGCAGTATTTT

V: TRBV29-1
size: .
J: TRBJ1-2
D: TRBD1
CDR3: CSVQEQGAGYGYTF
DNA: TGCAGCGTCCAAGAACAGGGGGCGGGCTATGGCTACACCTTC

V: TRBV20-1
size: .
J: TRBJ2-3
D: .
CDR3: CSASAGPRDTQYF
DNA: TGCAGTGCTAGTGCTGGGCCACGGGATACGCAGTATTTT

V: TRBV7-2
size: .
J: TRBJ2-3
D: TRBD2
CDR3: CASSPGLAGRADTQYF
DNA: TGTGCCAGCAGCCCCGGGCTAGCGGGGCGTGCAGATACGCAGTATTTT

V: TRBV12-3/TRBV12-4
size: .
J: TRBJ2-1
D: TRBD2
CDR3: CASTPGTSRDEQFF
DNA: TGTGCCAGTACCCCCGGGACTAGCCGGGATGAGCAGTTCTTC

V: TRBV7-2
size: .
J: TRBJ2-1
D: TRBD1
CDR3: CASSLGTGFNEQFF
DNA: TGTGCCAGCAGCCTCGGGACAGGTTTTAATGAGCAGTTCTTC

V: TRBV12-3/TRBV12-4
size: .
J: TRBJ1-1
D: TRBD1
CDR3: CASSFSGGAKQAFF
DNA: TGTGCCAGCAGTTTCTCAGGGGGCGCGAAACAGGCTTTCTTT

V: TRBV5-1
size: .
J: TRBJ2-2
D: .
CDR3: CASSPIAVANTGELFF
DNA: TGCGCCAGCAGCCCCATAGCAGTCGCGAACACCGGGGAGCTGTTTTTT

V: TRBV6-1
size: few
J: TRBJ2-5
D: .
CDR3: CASKPAILETQYF
DNA: TGTGCCAGCAAACCGGCCATTTTGGAGACCCAGTACTTC

V: TRBV6-1
size: .
J: TRBJ2-1
D: .
CDR3: CASSPLSGTDNEQFF
DNA: TGTGCCAGCAGTCCACTTAGCGGGACAGACAATGAGCAGTTCTTC

V: TRBV24-1
size: .
J: TRBJ2-3
D: .
CDR3: CATSDPGLPTDTQYF
DNA: TGTGCCACCAGTGACCCGGGACTTCCCACAGATACGCAGTATTTT

V: TRBV5-1
size: .
J: TRBJ2-5
D: .
CDR3: CASSLGNGRETQYF
DNA: TGCGCCAGCAGCTTGGGGAACGGGAGAGAGACCCAGTACTTC

V: TRBV28
size: .
J: TRBJ2-7
D: .
CDR3: CASSSSRGTHLKEQYF
DNA: TGTGCCAGCAGTTCCTCCAGGGGAACCCATCTTAAGGAGCAGTACTTC

V: TRBV5-1
size: .
J: TRBJ2-3
D: TRBD2
CDR3: CASSLALAGVAADTRYF
DNA: TGCGCCAGCAGCTTAGCCCTAGCGGGAGTGGCGGCAGATACGCGGTATTTT

V: TRBV3-1
size: few
J: TRBJ2-5
D: .
CDR3: CASSQFDGQETQYF
DNA: TGTGCCAGCAGCCAATTTGACGGCCAAGAGACCCAGTACTTC

V: TRBV11-2
size: few
J: TRBJ2-1
D: TRBD2
CDR3: CASSLSLAGARNEQFF
DNA: TGTGCCAGCAGCTTATCCCTAGCGGGAGCTCGGAATGAGCAGTTCTTC

V: TRBV3-1
size: .
J: TRBJ2-2
D: TRBD2
CDR3: CASSQGGRRTGELFF
DNA: TGTGCCAGCAGCCAAGGCGGGAGGAGGACCGGGGAGCTGTTTTTT

V: TRBV7-2
size: .
J: TRBJ2-1
D: TRBD2
CDR3: CASSYSSGGASYNEQFF
DNA: TGTGCCAGCAGCTATTCTAGCGGGGGGGCCTCCTACAATGAGCAGTTCTTC

V: TRBV4-1
size: few
J: TRBJ2-1
D: .
CDR3: CASSQDQGGGEQFF
DNA: TGCGCCAGCAGCCAAGATCAAGGGGGAGGGGAGCAGTTCTTC

V: TRBV12-3/TRBV12-4
size: few
J: TRBJ1-5
D: .
CDR3: CASRRGETNQPQHF
DNA: TGTGCCAGCCGCCGGGGAGAAACCAATCAGCCCCAGCATTTT

V: TRBV10-3
size: .
J: TRBJ2-2
D: .
CDR3: CAISESSTGTGELFF
DNA: TGTGCCATCAGTGAATCATCAACGGGGACCGGGGAGCTGTTTTTT

V: TRBV28
size: few
J: TRBJ2-7
D: .
CDR3: CASSRKQGLLEQYF
DNA: TGTGCCAGCAGTCGAAAGCAGGGCCTGCTCGAGCAGTACTTC

V: TRBV3-1
size: .
J: TRBJ2-5
D: .
CDR3: CASSQQRPYQETQYF
DNA: TGTGCCAGCAGCCAGCAGCGGCCATATCAAGAGACCCAGTACTTC

V: TRBV20-1
size: .
J: TRBJ2-7
D: .
CDR3: CSARVGSYEQYF
DNA: TGCAGTGCACGGGTCGGATCCTACGAGCAGTACTTC

V: TRBV3-1
size: few
J: TRBJ2-7
D: TRBD2
CDR3: CASSQVGALAGGYEQYF
DNA: TGTGCCAGCAGCCAAGTGGGGGCACTAGCGGGAGGGTACGAGCAGTACTTC

V: TRBV6-1
size: .
J: TRBJ1-2
D: .
CDR3: CASSETGTYGYGYTF
DNA: TGTGCCAGCAGTGAAACCGGGACATATGGCTATGGCTACACCTTC

V: TRBV20-1
size: .
J: TRBJ2-2
D: TRBD2
CDR3: CSARRSRGLAGDTGELFF
DNA: TGCAGTGCTAGAAGATCACGGGGACTAGCGGGAGACACCGGGGAGCTGTTTTTT

V: TRBV9
size: few
J: TRBJ2-7
D: .
CDR3: CASSAGTRNYEQYF
DNA: TGTGCCAGCAGCGCTGGGACACGTAACTACGAGCAGTACTTC

V: TRBV27
size: few
J: TRBJ2-3
D: .
CDR3: CASKWASTDTQYF
DNA: TGTGCCAGCAAATGGGCCAGCACAGATACGCAGTATTTT

V: TRBV10-3
size: few
J: TRBJ2-2
D: .
CDR3: CAITGRNTGELFF
DNA: TGTGCCATCACGGGGCGGAACACCGGGGAGCTGTTTTTT

V: TRBV12-3/TRBV12-4
size: many
J: TRBJ2-3
D: .
CDR3: CASRPTSTDTQYF
DNA: TGTGCCAGCAGACCAACTAGCACAGATACGCAGTATTTT

V: TRBV5-1
size: .
J: TRBJ2-4
D: .
CDR3: CASSLGPRALAKNIQYF
DNA: TGCGCCAGCAGCTTGGGCCCCAGGGCTCTAGCCAAAAACATTCAGTACTTC

V: TRBV5-1
size: .
J: TRBJ2-2
D: TRBD1
CDR3: CASSFRDRGLMTGELFF
DNA: TGCGCCAGCAGCTTCCGGGACAGGGGGCTCATGACCGGGGAGCTGTTTTTT

V: TRBV15
size: .
J: TRBJ2-1
D: TRBD2
CDR3: CATSSTTSSAEQFF
DNA: TGTGCCACCAGCTCCACGACTAGCTCTGCTGAGCAGTTCTTC